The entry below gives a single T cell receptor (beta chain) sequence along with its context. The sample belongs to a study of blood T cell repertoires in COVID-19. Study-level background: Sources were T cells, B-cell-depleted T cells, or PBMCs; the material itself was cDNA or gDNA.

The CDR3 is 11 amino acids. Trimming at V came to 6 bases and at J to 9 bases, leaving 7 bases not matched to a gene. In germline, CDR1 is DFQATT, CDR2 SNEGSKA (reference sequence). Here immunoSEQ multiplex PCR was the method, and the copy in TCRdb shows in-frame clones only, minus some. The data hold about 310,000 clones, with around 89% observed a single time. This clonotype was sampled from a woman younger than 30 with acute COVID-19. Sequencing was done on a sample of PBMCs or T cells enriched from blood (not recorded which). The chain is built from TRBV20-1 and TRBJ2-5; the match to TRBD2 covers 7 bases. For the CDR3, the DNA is TGCAGTGCCCGGGAGGACAAGGCCCAGTACTTC. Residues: CSAREDKAQYF.